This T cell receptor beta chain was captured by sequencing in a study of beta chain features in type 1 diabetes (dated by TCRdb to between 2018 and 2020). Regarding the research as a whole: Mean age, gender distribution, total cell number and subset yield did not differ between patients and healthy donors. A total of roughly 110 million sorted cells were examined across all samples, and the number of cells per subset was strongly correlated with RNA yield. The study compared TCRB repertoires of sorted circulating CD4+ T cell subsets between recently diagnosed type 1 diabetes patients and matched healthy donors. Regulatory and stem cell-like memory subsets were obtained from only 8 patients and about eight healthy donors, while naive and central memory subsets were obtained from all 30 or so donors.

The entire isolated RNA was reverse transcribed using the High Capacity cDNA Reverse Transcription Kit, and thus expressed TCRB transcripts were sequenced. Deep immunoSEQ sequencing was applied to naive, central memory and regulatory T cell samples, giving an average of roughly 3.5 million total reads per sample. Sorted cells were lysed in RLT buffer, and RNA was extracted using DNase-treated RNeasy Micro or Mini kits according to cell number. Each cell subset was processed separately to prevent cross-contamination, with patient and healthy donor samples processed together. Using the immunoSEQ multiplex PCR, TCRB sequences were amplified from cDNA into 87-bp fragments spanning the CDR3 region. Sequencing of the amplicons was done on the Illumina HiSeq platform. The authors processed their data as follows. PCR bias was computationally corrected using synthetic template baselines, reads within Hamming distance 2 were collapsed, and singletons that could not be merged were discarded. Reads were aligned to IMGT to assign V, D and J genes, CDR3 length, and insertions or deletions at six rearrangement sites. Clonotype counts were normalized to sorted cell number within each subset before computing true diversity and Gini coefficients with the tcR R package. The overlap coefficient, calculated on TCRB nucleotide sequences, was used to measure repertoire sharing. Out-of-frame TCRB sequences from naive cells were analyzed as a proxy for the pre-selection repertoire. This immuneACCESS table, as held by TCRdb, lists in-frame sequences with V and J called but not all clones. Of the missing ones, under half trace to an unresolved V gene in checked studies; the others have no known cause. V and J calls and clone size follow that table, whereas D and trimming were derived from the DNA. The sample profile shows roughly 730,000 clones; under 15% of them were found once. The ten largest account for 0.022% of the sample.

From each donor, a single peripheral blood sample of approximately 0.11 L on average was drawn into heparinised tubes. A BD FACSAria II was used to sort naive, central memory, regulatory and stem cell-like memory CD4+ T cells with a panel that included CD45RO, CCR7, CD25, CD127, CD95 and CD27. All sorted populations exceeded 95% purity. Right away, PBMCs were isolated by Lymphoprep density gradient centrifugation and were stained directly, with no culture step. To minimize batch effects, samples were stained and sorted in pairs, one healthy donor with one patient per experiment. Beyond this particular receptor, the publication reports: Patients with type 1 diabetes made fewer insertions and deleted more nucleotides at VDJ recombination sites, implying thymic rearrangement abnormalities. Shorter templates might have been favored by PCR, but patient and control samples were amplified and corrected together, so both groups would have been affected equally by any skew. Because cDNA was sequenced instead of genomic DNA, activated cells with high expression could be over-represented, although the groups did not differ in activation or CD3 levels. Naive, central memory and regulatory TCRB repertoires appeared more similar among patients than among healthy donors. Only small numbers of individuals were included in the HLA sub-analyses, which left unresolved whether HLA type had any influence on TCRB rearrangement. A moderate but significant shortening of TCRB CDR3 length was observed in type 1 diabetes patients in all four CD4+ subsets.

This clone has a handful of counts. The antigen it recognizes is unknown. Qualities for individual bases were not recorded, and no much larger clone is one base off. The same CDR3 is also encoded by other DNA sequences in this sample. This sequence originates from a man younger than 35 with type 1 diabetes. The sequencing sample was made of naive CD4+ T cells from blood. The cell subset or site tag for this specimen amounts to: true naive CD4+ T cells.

The CDR3 protein is CASSRDGGNEKLFF. Read as DNA, the sequence is TGTGCCAGCAGCAGGGACGGGGGTAATGAAAAACTGTTTTTT. The chain was built from TRBV6-5 and TRBJ1-4; TRBD1 is a weak D gene call, 5 bases matching. The CDR3 measures 14 amino acids from cysteine to phenylalanine. Kept here is only the CDR3 DNA, which spans 42 bases and is read in frame from base 1. Based on the germline V gene, the CDR1 and CDR2 sequences are MNHEY and SVGAGI. Trimming removed 6 bases from V and 4 bases from J, leaving 12 bases between the germline ends.